Each of the 28 T cell receptor beta chains below was sequenced from the same sample in a study of shared clonotypes between healthy human individuals. The assay was immunoSEQ multiplex PCR, and TCRdb's table has in-frame clones only and misses some. Of about 590,000 clones detected, roughly 95% appear once; the ten largest clones hold 0.11%. Positive CCR7 selection of CD45RO-negative cells yielded the naive CD8 cells, and terminally differentiated effector memory CD45RA+ cells were excluded. The sample was naive CD8+ T cells sorted from blood. These receptors all come from a woman between 25 and 40 years old in good health.

This clone was detected only once. The chain carries TRBV25-1 and TRBJ2-7; 11 bases line up with TRBD2. CDR1 is MGHDK and CDR2 is SYGVNS in the germline V gene. J lost 1 base, V lost 3 bases, and 5 bases had no gene match. CDR3 length: 16 amino acids. DNA for the CDR3: TGTGCCAGCAGTGAGGCTACTAGCGGGAGTTCCTACGAGCAGTACTTC. It translates to CASSEATSGSSYEQYF.

The chain has TRBV19 and TRBJ2-7; D is undetermined. The CDR3 contains 13 residues. The ends were cut back, 5 bases at V and 5 bases at J, with 13 bases in the middle. The germline V gene has CDR1 LNHDA and CDR2 SQIVND (reference sequence). This CDR3 reads CASSWLNGHEQYF. In nucleotides, the CDR3 is TGTGCCAGTAGTTGGTTGAATGGCCACGAGCAGTACTTC.

The CDR3 nucleotides read TGTGCCAGGGGTTTAGCGGGAGGGAGCACAGATACGCAGTATTTT. This gives the protein CARGLAGGSTDTQYF. The V and J genes are TRBV2 and TRBJ2-3; 11 nucleotides align to TRBD2. Trimming took 9 bases from V and 0 from J; bases not matched to a gene: 5. Germline V gene data show CDR1 as SNHLY and CDR2 as FYNNEI. The CDR3 sequence is 15 residues long.

This clone turned up a few times. V usage is TRBV5-8 and J usage is TRBJ2-7, with 9 positions matching TRBD2. Germline CDR1 and CDR2: SGHTS and YDEGEE. J lost 4 bases, V lost 2 bases, and 10 bases had no gene match. The CDR3 consists of 16 residues. The CDR3 reads CASSLPPREGVYEQYF. DNA for the CDR3: TGTGCCAGCAGCTTACCCCCGCGGGAGGGTGTATACGAGCAGTACTTC.

This rearrangement joins TRBV6-1 to TRBJ2-7; D is unresolved. Between the trimmed V and J ends, which lost 2 bases and 3 bases, there was a span of 23 bases. Germline assignment: CDR1 MNHNS and CDR2 SASEGT. The length of the CDR3 is 18 residues. CDR3: CASSESGNPSTLSYEQYF. Here the CDR3 DNA reads TGTGCCAGCAGTGAATCTGGAAATCCTTCGACACTGAGCTACGAGCAGTACTTC.

This sequence joins TRBV5-1 and TRBJ2-5; D may be TRBD1 (5 bases). Trimming took 4 bases from V and 5 from J, leaving 18 bases between them. The CDR3 spans 15 residues. The V gene's germline CDR1 is SGHRS and CDR2 YFSETQ. CDR3 sequence: CASSPQGSLGETQYF. CDR3 sequence (DNA): TGCGCCAGCAGCCCCCAGGGTTCCCTCGGGGAGACCCAGTACTTC.

This clone was picked up one time. The rearrangement uses TRBV6-8 and TRBJ1-4; 7 bases match TRBD1. With 7 bases clipped from V and 6 bases from J, the junction kept 8 bases outside the gene matches. Germline V gene lookup returns CDR1 MNHGY and CDR2 SAAAGT. This CDR3 spans 14 amino acids. The CDR3 protein is CASTRNRGDEKLFF. The CDR3 DNA reads TGTGCCAGCACCCGGAACAGGGGAGATGAAAAACTGTTTTTT.

This clone showed up just once. The rearrangement links TRBV11-2 to TRBJ1-4, with D possibly being TRBD1 (5 bases). In germline, CDR1 is SGHAT, CDR2 FQNNGV. The V and J ends lost 6 bases and 4 bases respectively, with 18 bases between them. The CDR3 consists of 16 residues. The CDR3 protein is CASSTLGRDVNEKLFF. As DNA, the CDR3 is TGTGCCAGCAGTACTTTGGGCAGGGACGTTAATGAAAAACTGTTTTTT.

The chain combines TRBV7-2 with TRBJ2-7; TRBD2 is a possible D gene (5 bases). The germline V gene encodes CDR1 SGHTA and CDR2 FQGNSA. There are 16 residues in the CDR3. The V end lost 3 bases, the J end lost 3 bases, and 18 bases lay between the germline ends. The CDR3 bases are TGTGCCAGCAGCTTTACAGTTGGCAAGAGGGACTACGAGCAGTACTTC. Amino acid sequence: CASSFTVGKRDYEQYF.

The chain couples TRBV9 to TRBJ2-3, with unresolved D. In germline, CDR1 is SGDLS, CDR2 YYNGEE. Trimming shortened V by 3 bases and J by 6 bases, and 8 bases separated the two germline ends. There are 12 residues in the CDR3. The CDR3 region has the DNA TGTGCCAGCAGCGAGTCTGGGGATACGCAGTATTTT. Translating gives CASSESGDTQYF. Full variable domain (missing parts from reference TRBV9 and TRBJ2-3): DSGVTQTPKHLITATGQRVTLRCSPRSGDLSVYWYQQSLDQGLQFLIQYYNGEERAKGNILERFSAQQFPDLHSELNLSSLELGDSALYFCASSESGDTQYFGPGTRLTVL.

This clone was counted a single time. The chain couples TRBV4-1 to TRBJ2-3; TRBD2 matches at 13 bases. The CDR3 runs 18 residues. The V and J ends lost 0 bases and 4 bases, in that order; junction bases with no gene match: 7. The V gene's germline CDR1 is MGHRA and CDR2 YSYEKL. As DNA, the CDR3 is TGCGCCAGCAGCCAAGACGGACTAGCGGGAGCTTTGGCAGATACGCAGTATTTT. Protein: CASSQDGLAGALADTQYF.

The chain combines TRBV11-2 with TRBJ2-2, with 15 bases lining up with TRBD2. Per the germline V gene, CDR1 is SGHAT and CDR2 is FQNNGV. The CDR3 consists of 16 residues. Trimming at V came to 5 bases and at J to 5 bases, leaving 3 bases not matched to a gene. The CDR3 sequence: CASSRGLAGGTGELFF. In nucleotides, the CDR3 is TGTGCCAGCAGCCGGGGACTAGCGGGAGGAACCGGGGAGCTGTTTTTT. The variable domain in full, with the rest retrieved from reference TRBV11-2 and TRBJ2-2, is EAGVAQSPRYKIIEKRQSVAFWCNPISGHATLYWYQQILGQGPKLLIQFQNNGVVDDSQLPKDRFSAERLKGVDSTLKIQPAKLEDSAVYLCASSRGLAGGTGELFFGEGSRLTVL.

V gene TRBV19 combines with J gene TRBJ1-3; D gene unclear. The germline gives CDR1 LNHDA, CDR2 SQIVND (reference sequence). V lost 5 bases, J lost 2 bases, and 13 bases lay in between. CDR3 length equals 15 residues. CDR3 nucleotides: TGTGCCAGTAGTCCCGACTACCCCCCTGGAAACACCATATATTTT. This encodes CASSPDYPPGNTIYF. The full variable domain, in which reference TRBV19 and TRBJ1-3 provide the parts outside the CDR3, is DGGITQSPKYLFRKEGQNVTLSCEQNLNHDAMYWYRQDPGQGLRLIYYSQIVNDFQKGDIAEGYSVSREKKESFPLTVTSAQKNPTAFYLCASSPDYPPGNTIYFGEGSWLTVV.

The rearrangement links TRBV11-2 to TRBJ1-1; tentative D call: TRBD1 (5 bases). Germline assignment: CDR1 SGHAT and CDR2 FQNNGV. V was pared by 5 bases and J by 6 bases, with 19 bases between. The length of the CDR3 is 15 residues. The CDR3 here is CASSLASGVVSEAFF. CDR3 nucleotides: TGTGCCAGCAGCCTAGCCTCGGGGGTGGTCTCTGAAGCTTTCTTT.

The chain employs TRBV9 and TRBJ2-1; 12 nucleotides line up with TRBD2. The CDR3 totals 14 residues. The V gene end was trimmed by 7 bases and the J gene end by 7 bases; junction bases not matched to a gene: 6. Germline CDR1 reads SGDLS; CDR2 reads YYNGEE. For the CDR3, the DNA is TGTGCCAGCGCTAGCGGGAGGGGTCAGAATGAGCAGTTCTTC. Amino acids: CASASGRGQNEQFF.

V usage is TRBV14 and J usage is TRBJ1-1, with D hard to call. The germline V and J ends were trimmed by 0 bases and 6 bases, with 5 bases remaining between them. CDR1 is SGHDN and CDR2 is FVKESK in the germline V gene. The CDR3 sequence is 12 residues long. The CDR3 loop reads CASSQDSPEAFF. CDR3 DNA: TGTGCCAGCAGCCAAGATTCTCCTGAAGCTTTCTTT.

This chain connects TRBV30 to TRBJ1-2; no definite D call. The CDR3 sequence is 14 residues long. V was pared by 2 bases and J by 4 bases, with 14 bases between. In germline, CDR1 is GTSNPN, CDR2 SVGIG (reference sequence). This CDR3 is CAWSPREGGYGYTF. CDR3 sequence (DNA): TGTGCCTGGAGTCCCCGGGAGGGAGGCTATGGCTACACCTTC.

The rearrangement joins TRBV27 to TRBJ2-1; D possibly corresponds to TRBD1 (6 bases). The CDR3 loop spans 14 amino acids. V dropped 1 base and J dropped 8 bases, with 12 bases sitting between them. CDR1 MNHEY and CDR2 SMNVEV come from the germline V gene (reference sequence). CDR3 sequence: CASSLFQGQDEQFF. The CDR3 coding sequence is TGTGCCAGCAGTTTATTTCAGGGGCAGGATGAGCAGTTCTTC.

In regard to this clone: The junction differs from germline at one of its ends, possibly a read error. The chain recombines TRBV27 with TRBJ1-5, with 7 bases fitting TRBD1. This CDR3 has 11 residues. Germline CDR1 and CDR2: MNHEY and SMNVEV (reference sequence). The CDR3 DNA is TGTGCCAGCAGTTACCGGGACAGACTATATTTT. Its protein is CASSYRDRLYF.

This chain connects TRBV30 to TRBJ1-3; TRBD1 matches at 7 bases. Per germline, CDR1 GTSNPN and CDR2 SVGIG (reference sequence). This CDR3 is built from 16 residues. Unmatched junction bases numbered 8, after V lost 1 base and J lost 2 bases. This CDR3 reads CAWSGGTESTGNTIYF. The CDR3 nucleotides are TGTGCCTGGAGTGGTGGGACAGAATCAACTGGAAACACCATATATTTT.

This clone was seen just once. V gene TRBV28 combines with J gene TRBJ2-5, with 8 bases aligning to TRBD1. Germline loops: CDR1 MDHEN, CDR2 SYDVKM. The V and J ends lost 11 bases and 5 bases, in that order; junction bases with no gene match: 13. This CDR3 is 14 amino acids long. CDR3 sequence reads: CAAFPRDRIETQYF. The CDR3 DNA reads as TGTGCCGCTTTCCCCCGGGACAGGATCGAGACCCAGTACTTC. The full variable domain, rest sourced from reference TRBV28 and TRBJ2-5, is DVKVTQSSRYLVKRTGEKVFLECVQDMDHENMFWYRQDPGLGLRLIYFSYDVKMKEKGDIPEGYSVSREKKERFSLILESASTNQTSMYLCAAFPRDRIETQYFGPGTRLLVL.

The V gene is TRBV9, the J gene TRBJ2-1, with a weak D call TRBD2 (6 bases). V lost 3 bases and J lost 8, with 18 bases in between. From germline, CDR1 is SGDLS and CDR2 YYNGEE. The CDR3 runs 15 residues. CDR3 DNA: TGTGCCAGCAGCGCCCCTAGAGGGAGGAGGTATGAGCAGTTCTTC. It specifies CASSAPRGRRYEQFF.

J is TRBJ2-1 and V is TRBV4-2, with 9 bases lining up with TRBD2. CDR1 is LGHNA and CDR2 is YNFKEQ in the germline V gene. With V trimmed by 4 bases and J by 5 bases, 6 bases remained unmatched. This CDR3 spans 15 amino acids. The CDR3 sequence is CASSPLQRGDNEQFF. The CDR3 bases are TGTGCCAGCAGCCCTCTTCAGCGGGGGGACAATGAGCAGTTCTTC.

This chain uses TRBV19 with TRBJ2-3, with a tentative D call TRBD2 (5 bases). CDR1 and CDR2 from the germline V gene are LNHDA and SQIVND (reference sequence). Trimming took 9 bases from V and 4 from J, leaving 17 bases between them. This CDR3 has 14 amino acids. CDR3 in DNA: TGTGCCAGCCATAGCAGGAGGTGGGCAGATACGCAGTATTTT. Encoded protein: CASHSRRWADTQYF.

This chain connects TRBV9 to TRBJ1-2, with D possibly being TRBD1 (5 bases). The CDR3 loop spans 17 amino acids. Germline CDR1 is SGDLS and CDR2 is YYNGEE. Trimming removed 0 bases from V and 0 bases from J, with 15 bases in between. CDR3 sequence (DNA): TGTGCCAGCAGCGTAGCTCAGGGTCCCATAGCTAACTATGGCTACACCTTC. Translating gives CASSVAQGPIANYGYTF.

This clone has just one count. The chain joins TRBV28 to TRBJ1-4, with TRBD1 as a possible D gene (5 bases). The germline V and J ends were trimmed by 6 bases and 7 bases, with 9 bases remaining between them. The CDR3 consists of 12 residues. The germline gives CDR1 MDHEN, CDR2 SYDVKM. The CDR3 region is CASSRAGEKLFF. The DNA of the CDR3 is TGTGCCAGCAGCAGGGCGGGTGAAAAACTGTTTTTT. The variable domain in full, with the rest retrieved from reference TRBV28 and TRBJ1-4, is DVKVTQSSRYLVKRTGEKVFLECVQDMDHENMFWYRQDPGLGLRLIYFSYDVKMKEKGDIPEGYSVSREKKERFSLILESASTNQTSMYLCASSRAGEKLFFGSGTQLSVL.

This chain links TRBV2 with TRBJ2-1; 7 bases match TRBD2. The V and J ends lost 4 bases and 8 bases, in that order; junction bases with no gene match: 14. The CDR3 is made up of 16 amino acids. From germline, CDR1 is SNHLY and CDR2 FYNNEI. The CDR3 DNA reads as TGTGCCAGCAGTGGCGGATCACTAGCGATCAGCCATGAGCAGTTCTTC. Amino acid sequence: CASSGGSLAISHEQFF.

This CDR3 is CASSLWTGNTEAFF. The CDR3 nucleotides read TGTGCCAGCAGTTTATGGACAGGGAACACTGAAGCTTTCTTT. The chain uses TRBV28 and TRBJ1-1, with TRBD1 as a possible D gene (6 bases). Germline CDR1 and CDR2: MDHEN and SYDVKM. CDR3 length: 14 residues. Trimming pared 0 bases from V and 1 base from J, leaving 6 bases between. The variable domain in full, completed from reference TRBV28 and TRBJ1-1, reads DVKVTQSSRYLVKRTGEKVFLECVQDMDHENMFWYRQDPGLGLRLIYFSYDVKMKEKGDIPEGYSVSREKKERFSLILESASTNQTSMYLCASSLWTGNTEAFFGQGTRLTVV.